These 8 T cell receptor beta chains originate from one sample sequenced in a study of regulatory T cells in long-lasting Graves disease. Time point in this sample: persistent/refractory GD, antithyroid drugs over 5 years with positive TRAb. Generation of the TCR library employed RNA extracted from PBMCs. Arm-PCR of CDR3 regions and iRepertoire HTBI primers were the basis on which TCR beta libraries were built. Using its own MiXCR run on the multiplex PCR reads, TCRdb lists one record per CDR3 protein. Altogether some 430,000 distinct CDR3 sequences are present, 20% to 25% being singletons, with the ten largest covering roughly 6.9%. The starting material was peripheral blood mononuclear cells (PBMCs), obtained when the disease was refractory, from a patient treated with antithyroid drugs. The receptors derive from a female donor with Graves disease.

V usage is TRBV6-2 or TRBV6-3 and J usage is TRBJ1-2; D is undetermined. The CDR3 consists of 13 residues. V gave up 6 bases and J gave up 4 bases, with 12 bases separating them. Germline V lookup: CDR1 MNHEY, CDR2 SVGEGT. CDR3 amino acids: CASSLGLRYGYTF. Written as DNA, the CDR3 is TGTGCCAGCAGCCTCGGGCTCCGCTATGGCTACACCTTC.

The V and J genes are TRBV24-1 and TRBJ2-3; D gene unclear. The CDR3 spans 16 residues. The V and J ends lost 8 bases and 0 bases respectively, with 17 bases between them. Germline V CDR1 and CDR2: KGHDR, SFDVKD. In DNA form, the CDR3 reads TGTGCCACCATTAAGAGACGGCGGATGAGCACAGATACGCAGTATTTT. Translated: CATIKRRRMSTDTQYF.

This clonotype was detected ten times or more. V is TRBV27 and J is TRBJ2-4; TRBD1 agrees at 7 bases. Per the germline V gene, CDR1 is MNHEY and CDR2 is SMNVEV (reference sequence). The CDR3 extends over 17 amino acids. V shed 7 bases and J 2 bases; nucleotides not matched to a gene: 14. For the CDR3, the DNA is TGTGCCAGCAAATCCCTCCGACAGGGTAAAACCAAAAACATTCAGTACTTC. Amino acids: CASKSLRQGKTKNIQYF.

As to this clonotype: A much larger clone is a single base away; this may be a read error. DNA for the CDR3: TGTGCCAGCAGTTCAAGGCACGAGCAGTACTTC. Its protein product is CASSSRHEQYF. V and J are TRBV27 and TRBJ2-7; D unresolved. Germline assignment: CDR1 MNHEY and CDR2 SMNVEV (reference sequence). Trimming pared 4 bases from V and 5 bases from J, leaving 6 bases between. The CDR3 has 11 residues.

This clonotype has a count of ten or more. The chain joins TRBV18 to TRBJ2-7; 10 bases match TRBD1. Germline V CDR1 and CDR2: KGHSH, LQKENI. The V and J ends lost 8 bases and 3 bases, in that order; junction bases with no gene match: 7. CDR3 length: 14 amino acids. CDR3 loop: CASSPGQGLYEQYF. The CDR3 region has the DNA TGTGCCAGCAGCCCGGGACAGGGGCTCTACGAGCAGTACTTC.

This sequence joins TRBV11-2 and TRBJ2-1; no reliable D call. V lost 1 base and J 0 bases, leaving 10 bases between the germline ends. Germline V gives CDR1 SGHAT, CDR2 FQNNGV. This CDR3 region has 16 residues. Written as DNA, the CDR3 is TGTGCCAGCAGCTTAGGAGCTGCCAGCTCCTACAATGAGCAGTTCTTC. Encoded protein: CASSLGAASSYNEQFF.

The V gene is TRBV30, the J gene TRBJ1-1; unclear D gene. The length of the CDR3 is 15 residues. CDR1 is GTSNPN and CDR2 is SVGIG in the germline V gene (reference sequence). V lost 0 bases, J lost 0 bases, and 11 bases lay in between. The CDR3 DNA follows: TGTGCCTGGAGTGTACCGTACAGCATGAACACTGAAGCTTTCTTT. Amino acids: CAWSVPYSMNTEAFF. The whole variable domain, filled in from reference TRBV30 and TRBJ1-1, reads SQTIHQWPATLVQPVGSPLSLECTVEGTSNPNLYWYRQAAGRGLQLLFYSVGIGQISSEVPQNLSASRPQDRQFILSSKKLLLSDSGFYLCAWSVPYSMNTEAFFGQGTRLTVV.

The chain has TRBV5-6 and TRBJ1-2, with 12 nucleotides matching TRBD1. The germline V gene encodes CDR1 SGHDT and CDR2 YYEEEE. The junction had 6 bases not matched to a gene; V was cut back by 3 bases and J by 3 bases. The CDR3 is made up of 16 amino acids. CDR3 loop: CASSSGQGASYYGYTF. The CDR3 DNA sequence: TGTGCCAGCAGCTCGGGACAGGGGGCGAGCTACTATGGCTACACCTTC.